Reported below is one TCR beta chain. Libraries were prepared by immunoSEQ multiplex PCR; TCRdb keeps only in-frame clonotypes and omits some of them. The sample carries a few hundred thousand clones, approximately 90% recorded once. This sample was included in a study of blood T cell repertoires in COVID-19. V gave up 2 bases and J gave up 7 bases, with 8 bases separating them. The length of the CDR3 is 12 residues. J is TRBJ2-5 and V is TRBV12-3 or TRBV12-4, with D maybe TRBD1 (6 bases). Sequencing was carried out using PBMCs or T cells enriched from blood (not recorded which). The TCR sequence derives from a man between 25 and 39 years old who had recovered from COVID-19. As DNA, the CDR3 is TGTGCCAGCAGTTTACCACAGGGGACCCAGTACTTC. Its protein is CASSLPQGTQYF.